Below are 12 T cell receptor beta chains sequenced from a single sample in a study of control samples from healthy donors and cancer patients. The method was immunoSEQ multiplex PCR; TCRdb's version includes in-frame clones alone and lacks a portion of them. The sample consists of some 64,000 clones, around 87% of them appearing once. Sequences were obtained from PBMCs. The source of these receptors is a woman between 45 and 65 years old with head and neck cancer.

This clone appeared a few times. The gene calls are TRBV6-6 and TRBJ1-4; D remains ambiguous. The CDR3 is 14 residues long. V was shortened by 10 bases and J by 0 bases, with 12 bases between the two germline ends. Germline-derived CDR1 and CDR2 are MNHNY and SVGAGI (reference sequence). The CDR3 DNA follows: TGTGCCACCGCCGGGGAGACAACTAATGAAAAACTGTTTTTT. This gives the protein CATAGETTNEKLFF.

This clone was counted a single time. The rearrangement joins TRBV5-4 to TRBJ1-4, with D perhaps TRBD1 (6 bases). The length of the CDR3 is 14 residues. The germline V and J ends were trimmed by 4 bases and 4 bases, with 11 bases remaining between them. Germline values: CDR1 SGHNT, CDR2 YYREEE (reference sequence). The chain's CDR3 is CASSRTGYNEKLFF. The CDR3 bases are TGTGCCAGCAGCCGTACAGGGTATAATGAAAAACTGTTTTTT.

The gene calls are TRBV7-9 and TRBJ2-3; D call uncertain. Trimming stripped 0 bases from V and 5 bases from J, with 12 bases between. CDR3 length equals 15 residues. Germline-derived CDR1 and CDR2 are SEHNR and FQNEAQ (reference sequence). In DNA, the CDR3 is TGTGCCAGCAGCTTAGCGCTCGGAGTTCTAGATACGCAGTATTTT. It codes for CASSLALGVLDTQYF.

The chain joins TRBV9 to TRBJ2-2; D is possibly TRBD1 (6 bases). Germline V CDR1 and CDR2: SGDLS, YYNGEE. Deletions cut 3 bases from V and 6 bases from J, with 12 bases between. CDR3 size: 14 residues. The CDR3 nucleotides are TGTGCCAGCAGCGCCTCCAGGGGACCCGGGGAGCTGTTTTTT. Its protein is CASSASRGPGELFF.

The chain uses TRBV6-1 and TRBJ1-1, with a weak D call TRBD1 (6 bases). Germline loops: CDR1 MNHNS, CDR2 SASEGT. The length of the CDR3 is 14 residues. The V and J ends lost 7 bases and 4 bases respectively, with 16 bases between them. The CDR3 sequence is CASTHPGAVTEAFF. For the CDR3, the DNA is TGTGCCAGCACTCATCCAGGGGCTGTCACTGAAGCTTTCTTT.

J is TRBJ1-2 and V is TRBV5-5; 8 nucleotides align to TRBD1. V dropped 0 bases and J dropped 3; count of bases not matched to a gene: 1. CDR1 is SGHKS and CDR2 is YYEKEE in the germline V gene (reference sequence). This CDR3 has 14 amino acids. The CDR3 DNA follows: TGTGCCAGCAGCTTGGAGGGACAGGACTATGGCTACACCTTC. As protein: CASSLEGQDYGYTF.

The V call is TRBV7-9, the J call TRBJ2-3; tentatively, D is TRBD2 (6 bases). This CDR3 region has 18 residues. Germline V gives CDR1 SEHNR, CDR2 FQNEAQ (reference sequence). The V gene lost 1 base and the J gene lost 2 bases, with 19 bases spanning the gap. The CDR3 bases are TGTGCCAGCAGCTTAGATTGGGTTGGGCGGGGCCCCACAGATACGCAGTATTTT. Translated, it gives CASSLDWVGRGPTDTQYF.

This clone was observed once. V usage is TRBV7-2 and J usage is TRBJ1-3; TRBD1 aligns across 9 bases. V shed 1 base, J shed 7 bases, and the junction held 8 bases outside the gene matches. The CDR3 runs 16 residues. From germline, CDR1 is SGHTA and CDR2 FQGNSA. The CDR3 loop is CASSLGGTGSFNTIYF. DNA of the CDR3: TGTGCCAGCAGCTTAGGAGGGACAGGGTCTTTTAACACCATATATTTT. The full variable domain, with the rest looked up from reference TRBV7-2 and TRBJ1-3, is GAGVSQSPSNKVTEKGKDVELRCDPISGHTALYWYRQSLGQGLEFLIYFQGNSAPDKSGLPSDRFSAERTGGSVSTLTIQRTQQEDSAVYLCASSLGGTGSFNTIYFGEGSWLTVV.

The V and J genes are TRBV19 and TRBJ2-3, with 8 bases aligning to TRBD2. Unmatched junction bases numbered 4, after V lost 2 bases and J lost 3 bases. The CDR3 loop spans 15 amino acids. Germline CDR1 reads LNHDA; CDR2 reads SQIVND (reference sequence). In DNA, the CDR3 is TGTGCCAGTAGTATAATCGGGGGGGAGACAGATACGCAGTATTTT. Protein product: CASSIIGGETDTQYF.

The chain uses TRBV5-6 and TRBJ1-1; 8 nucleotides match TRBD1. The length of the CDR3 is 13 residues. Germline V gene data show CDR1 as SGHDT and CDR2 as YYEEEE. The V segment lost 5 bases and the J segment 4 bases; nucleotides outside the gene matches: 4. The CDR3 protein is CASRRTGITEAFF. CDR3 bases: TGTGCCAGCAGGAGGACAGGGATCACTGAAGCTTTCTTT.

The rearrangement uses TRBV29-1 and TRBJ2-1, with D perhaps matching TRBD1 or TRBD2 (5 bases each). Per the germline V gene, CDR1 is SQVTM and CDR2 is ANQGSEA. The CDR3 is 14 residues long. Trimming removed 4 bases at V and 9 bases at J, with 19 bases between. CDR3 nucleotides: TGCAGCGTTGGGGACCACCTCTCGGGTAGTGAGCAGTTCTTC. It specifies CSVGDHLSGSEQFF.

J is TRBJ1-4 and V is TRBV6-1, with D unresolved. The CDR3 has 15 amino acids. CDR1 is MNHNS and CDR2 is SASEGT in the germline V gene. Trimming took off 1 base at V and 5 bases at J, with 11 bases between the two ends. For the CDR3, the DNA is TGTGCCAGCAGTGAAGTGGGGTGGACGAATGAAAAACTGTTTTTT. This encodes CASSEVGWTNEKLFF.